A selection of T cell receptor beta chains follows, all from one sample in a study of T-cell reconstitution after alpha-beta-depleted transplantation in children. TCRdb used MiXCR to reprocess the PCR reads, holding one entry per CDR3 protein. The sample holds approximately 97,000 distinct CDR3 sequences, 4.5% to 7.5% seen once. The starting material was PBMCs, mostly from graft donor cells, obtained 60 days after TCRalphabeta/CD19-depleted stem cell transplant. These receptors were taken from a female patient aged 2 to 10 who had a stem cell transplant for Fanconi anemia, so the T cells may come from the graft donor. CDR3s include the opening cysteine and the closing phenylalanine or tryptophan. Fields, in order: CDR3 protein, V gene, J gene.

CDR3 protein: CASSLSGGQGRRGGIYEQYF; V gene: TRBV27; J gene: TRBJ2-7
CDR3 protein: CASSDSSRVDTQYF; V gene: TRBV2; J gene: TRBJ2-3
CDR3 protein: CSARDPITGKSYYEQYF; V gene: TRBV20-1; J gene: TRBJ2-7
CDR3 protein: CAISDAGAVAREKLFF; V gene: TRBV10-3; J gene: TRBJ1-4
CDR3 protein: CSAWIGAGYQETQYF; V gene: TRBV20-1; J gene: TRBJ2-5
CDR3 protein: CASSLADRVQETQYF; V gene: TRBV28; J gene: TRBJ2-5
CDR3 protein: CASSYSRSSGHFSYEQYF; V gene: TRBV6-2/TRBV6-3; J gene: TRBJ2-7
CDR3 protein: CSVDKGQGTYEQYF; V gene: TRBV29-1; J gene: TRBJ2-7
CDR3 protein: CASSVSYEQYF; V gene: TRBV28; J gene: TRBJ2-7
CDR3 protein: CASRTMFRRENEQFF; V gene: TRBV19; J gene: TRBJ2-1
CDR3 protein: CASSPRSSGDTGELFF; V gene: TRBV7-9; J gene: TRBJ2-2
CDR3 protein: CASSSFPGQGKGEQYF; V gene: TRBV7-8; J gene: TRBJ2-7
CDR3 protein: CASSKRQYAGELFF; V gene: TRBV10-2; J gene: TRBJ2-2
CDR3 protein: CASSMNRLADTQYF; V gene: TRBV7-7; J gene: TRBJ2-3
CDR3 protein: CSVKSSGGTDTQYF; V gene: TRBV20-1; J gene: TRBJ2-3
CDR3 protein: CASSEFVSTGELFF; V gene: TRBV25-1; J gene: TRBJ2-2
CDR3 protein: CASSTWDRAFF; V gene: TRBV2; J gene: TRBJ1-1
CDR3 protein: CSVSYSGGANTEAFF; V gene: TRBV29-1; J gene: TRBJ1-1
CDR3 protein: CSVQGEGSPLHF; V gene: TRBV29-1; J gene: TRBJ1-6
CDR3 protein: CASSQIPAPPGELFF; V gene: TRBV3-1; J gene: TRBJ2-2
CDR3 protein: CASSLRLAGAYNEQFF; V gene: TRBV5-1; J gene: TRBJ2-1
CDR3 protein: CASSRRTGGYEQYF; V gene: TRBV7-9; J gene: TRBJ2-7
CDR3 protein: CSGLRNTEAFF; V gene: TRBV29-1; J gene: TRBJ1-1
CDR3 protein: CASSNTGGEETQYF; V gene: TRBV5-1; J gene: TRBJ2-5
CDR3 protein: CASSITGMGNTEAFF; V gene: TRBV5-1; J gene: TRBJ1-1
CDR3 protein: CASCRIGTSGKGWDEQYF; V gene: TRBV5-1; J gene: TRBJ2-7
CDR3 protein: CASSKITSGSLGWEQFF; V gene: TRBV7-9; J gene: TRBJ2-1
CDR3 protein: CARGQDDEQYF; V gene: TRBV6-5; J gene: TRBJ2-7
CDR3 protein: CATSQAQTWRVRETQYF; V gene: TRBV3-1; J gene: TRBJ2-5
CDR3 protein: CAISEDNFAGETQYF; V gene: TRBV10-3; J gene: TRBJ2-5
CDR3 protein: CASSVTGVNTEAFF; V gene: TRBV6-1; J gene: TRBJ1-1
CDR3 protein: CASRNRRQMLNTDTQYF; V gene: TRBV28; J gene: TRBJ2-3
CDR3 protein: CACCRQPNSYNEQFF; V gene: TRBV3-1; J gene: TRBJ2-1
CDR3 protein: CASSYSRDQPQHF; V gene: TRBV6-6; J gene: TRBJ1-5
CDR3 protein: CASRARQYYEAFF; V gene: TRBV2; J gene: TRBJ1-1
CDR3 protein: CAWSPSSYEQYF; V gene: TRBV30; J gene: TRBJ2-7
CDR3 protein: CASSLKGGDARAFF; V gene: TRBV7-9; J gene: TRBJ1-1
CDR3 protein: CASSPRTGYGYTF; V gene: TRBV5-1; J gene: TRBJ1-2
CDR3 protein: CASSLLAGVSEQYF; V gene: TRBV28; J gene: TRBJ2-7
CDR3 protein: CASSYPSGRGGEQFF; V gene: TRBV7-6; J gene: TRBJ2-1
CDR3 protein: CASRYSGGPYNEQFF; V gene: TRBV7-3; J gene: TRBJ2-1
CDR3 protein: CASSLTARYGYTF; V gene: TRBV5-1; J gene: TRBJ1-2
CDR3 protein: CSARGAGSGNYNEQFF; V gene: TRBV20-1; J gene: TRBJ2-1
CDR3 protein: CASSVSGANVLTF; V gene: TRBV25-1; J gene: TRBJ2-6
CDR3 protein: CSVGQRSNTQYF; V gene: TRBV29-1; J gene: TRBJ2-3
CDR3 protein: CASSLPRQGRAYEQYF; V gene: TRBV28; J gene: TRBJ2-7